The 2 T cell receptor beta chains given below trace back to one sample, sequenced in a study of post-analysis software for immune sequencing data (dated by TCRdb to between 2014 and 2017). The antigens for these receptors are not known. The library was produced with PCR. For sequencing, an Illumina HiSeq 2500 was employed. Unique molecular identifiers were incorporated into TCR beta cDNA libraries to reduce PCR and sequencing biases. The public reads were run again by TCRdb, first through fastp at Q25 and then through MiXCR, and only productive beta chains were kept. Records with the same CDR3 protein are collapsed into one entry carrying the most frequent genes and DNA. Across this sample there are roughly 600,000 distinct CDR3 sequences, with roughly 47% seen only once. Of the sample, about 1.5% is held by the ten largest clones. Overall study results and their limits: Patients showed significantly higher frequencies than controls for several TRBV segments, among them TRBV5-6, TRBV5-1 and TRBV20-1.

Sequencing was performed on blood. The receptors originated from a girl between 5 and 17 years old with multiple sclerosis.

This sequence joins TRBV11-3 and TRBJ2-1; 10 nucleotides agree with TRBD2. Trimming cost V 5 bases and J 4 bases; bases outside gene matches: 8. The CDR3 loop spans 16 amino acids. Germline CDR1 reads SGHNT; CDR2 reads YENEEA. The CDR3 spells CASSARTSGVYNEQFF. CDR3 in DNA: TGTGCCAGCAGCGCCCGGACTAGCGGAGTTTACAATGAGCAGTTCTTC. Based on the CDR3 plus reference TRBV11-3 and TRBJ2-1, the full variable domain is EAGVVQSPRYKIIEKKQPVAFWCNPISGHNTLYWYLQNLGQGPELLIRYENEEAVDDSQLPKDRFSAERLKGVDSTLKIQPAELGDSAVYLCASSARTSGVYNEQFFGPGTRLTVL.

Details on this clonotype: A junction end diverges from the germline sequence, so it may reflect a read error. J is TRBJ2-1 and V is TRBV20-1, with D tentatively TRBD1 (6 bases). This CDR3 contains 13 residues. Germline-derived CDR1 and CDR2 are DFQATT and SNEGSKA (reference sequence). CDR3 nucleotides: TGCAGTGCTGTGGACAGTTCTTACAATGAACAGTTCTTC. Amino acid sequence: CSAVDSSYNEQFF.